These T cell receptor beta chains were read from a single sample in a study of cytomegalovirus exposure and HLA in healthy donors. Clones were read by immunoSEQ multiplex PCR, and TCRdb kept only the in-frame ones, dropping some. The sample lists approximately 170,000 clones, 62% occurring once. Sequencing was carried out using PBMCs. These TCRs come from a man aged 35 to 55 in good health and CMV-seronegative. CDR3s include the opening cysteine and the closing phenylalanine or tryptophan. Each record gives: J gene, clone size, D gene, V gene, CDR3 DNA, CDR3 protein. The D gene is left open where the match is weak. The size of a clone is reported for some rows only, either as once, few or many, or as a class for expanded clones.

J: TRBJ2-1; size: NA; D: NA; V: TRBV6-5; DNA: TGTGCCAGCAGTTACTCGATCGGGATTAATGAGCAGTTCTTC; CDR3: CASSYSIGINEQFF
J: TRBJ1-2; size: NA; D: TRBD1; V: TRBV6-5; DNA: TGTGCCAGCAGTTACGGGACAGCCCTCGGCTACACCTTC; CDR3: CASSYGTALGYTF
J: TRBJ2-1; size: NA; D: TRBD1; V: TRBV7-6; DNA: TGTGCCAGCAGCTTAGAGGGACAGGGGAAGGAGTTCTTC; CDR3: CASSLEGQGKEFF
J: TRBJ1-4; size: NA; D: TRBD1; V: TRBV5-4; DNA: TGTGCCAGCAGCTCTCGGACAGGGGGAGAGGAACTGTTTTTT; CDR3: CASSSRTGGEELFF
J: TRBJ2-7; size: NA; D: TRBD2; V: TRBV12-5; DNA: TGTGCTAGTGGTTTGCCGGTACTAGCGGGAGGATACGAGCAGTACTTC; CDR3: CASGLPVLAGGYEQYF
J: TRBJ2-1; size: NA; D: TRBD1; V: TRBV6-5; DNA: TGTGCCAGCAGTTCGGACAGGGGGAGTGAGCAGTTCTTC; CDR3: CASSSDRGSEQFF
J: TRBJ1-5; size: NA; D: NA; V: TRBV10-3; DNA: TGTGCCATCCGGGGAGGGCCTGGTCAGCCCCAGCATTTT; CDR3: CAIRGGPGQPQHF
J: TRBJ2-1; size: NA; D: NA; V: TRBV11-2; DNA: TGTGCCAGCAGCTTAGGAGGGTTAATTTTGACGCAGTTCTTC; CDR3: CASSLGGLILTQFF
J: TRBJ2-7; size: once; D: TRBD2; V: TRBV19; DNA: TGTGCCAGTGCACTAGCGGGGTCCTACGAGCAGTACTTC; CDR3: CASALAGSYEQYF
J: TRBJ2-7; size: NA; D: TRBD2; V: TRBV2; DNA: TGTGCCAGCAGATACGATTCAGGGAGGGACTTC; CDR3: CASRYDSGRDF
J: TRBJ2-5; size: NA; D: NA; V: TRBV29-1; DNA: TGCAGCGTACAGACCCAAGAGACCCAGTACTTC; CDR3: CSVQTQETQYF
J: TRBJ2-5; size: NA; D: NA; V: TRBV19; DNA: TGTGCCAGTAGTATACAGACGAGAGGGCAAGAGACCCAGTACTTC; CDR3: CASSIQTRGQETQYF
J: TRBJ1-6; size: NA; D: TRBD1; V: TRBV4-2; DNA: TGTGCCAGCAGCCCATGGACAGGGGGCATATTAAATTCACCCCTCCACTTT; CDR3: CASSPWTGGILNSPLHF
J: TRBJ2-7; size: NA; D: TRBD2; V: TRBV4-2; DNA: TGTGCCAGCAGCCACCGACTAGCGGGGGGGCCTAACGAGCAGTACTTC; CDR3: CASSHRLAGGPNEQYF
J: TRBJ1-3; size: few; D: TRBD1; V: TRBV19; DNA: TGTGCCAGTAGTACCTCCAGGACAGGGACCAGAAACACCATATATTTT; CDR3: CASSTSRTGTRNTIYF
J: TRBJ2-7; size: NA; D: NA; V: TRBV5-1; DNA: TGCGCCAGCAGCTTGCAGGTTTCCTCCTACGAGCAGTACTTC; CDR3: CASSLQVSSYEQYF
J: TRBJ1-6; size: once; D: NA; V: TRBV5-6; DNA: TGTGCCAGCAGCTTGGGAGGGTCTGCCGGTTCACCCCTCCACTTT; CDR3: CASSLGGSAGSPLHF
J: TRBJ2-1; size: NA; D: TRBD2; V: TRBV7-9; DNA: TGTTCCAGCAGCTACGATCCGGGACTAGCATGGAATGAGCAGTTCTTC; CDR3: CSSSYDPGLAWNEQFF
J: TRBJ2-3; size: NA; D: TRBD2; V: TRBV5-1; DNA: TGCGCCAGCAGCAGGGGACTAGGGGGAGATACGCAGTATTTT; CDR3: CASSRGLGGDTQYF
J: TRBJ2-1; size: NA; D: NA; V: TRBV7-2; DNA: TGTGCCAGCACCCGGTCGGGGTCCTACAATGAGCAGTTCTTC; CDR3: CASTRSGSYNEQFF
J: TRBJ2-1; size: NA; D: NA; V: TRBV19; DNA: TGTGCCAGTAGTATAGGGGCGACAGAGCAGTTCTTC; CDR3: CASSIGATEQFF
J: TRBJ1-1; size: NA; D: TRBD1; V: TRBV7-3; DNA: TGTGCCAGCAGCCTCCGGGACAGGGGTGAAGCTTTCTTT; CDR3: CASSLRDRGEAFF
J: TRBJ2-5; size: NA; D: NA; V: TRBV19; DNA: TGTGCCAGTAATCCCGGGGTCCAAGAGACCCAGTACTTC; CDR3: CASNPGVQETQYF
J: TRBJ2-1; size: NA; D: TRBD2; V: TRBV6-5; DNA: TGTGCCAGCAACCTAGCGGGAAGCAATGAGCAGTTCTTC; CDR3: CASNLAGSNEQFF
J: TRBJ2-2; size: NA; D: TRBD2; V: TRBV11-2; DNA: TGTGCCAGCAGCTTTAGCGGGGGGACCGGGGAGCTGTTTTTT; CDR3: CASSFSGGTGELFF
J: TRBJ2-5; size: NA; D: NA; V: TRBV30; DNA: TGTGCCTGGAATAGGGGATCTGCAACCCAGTACTTC; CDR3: CAWNRGSATQYF
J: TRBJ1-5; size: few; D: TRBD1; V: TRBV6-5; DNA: TGTGCCAGCAAAACGGACAGGGTGAGCAATCAGCCCCAGCATTTT; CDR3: CASKTDRVSNQPQHF
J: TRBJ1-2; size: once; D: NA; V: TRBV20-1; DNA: TGCAGTGCTAGTTCGGGTAATGGCTACACCTTC; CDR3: CSASSGNGYTF
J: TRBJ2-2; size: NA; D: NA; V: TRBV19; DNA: TGTGCCGGAGGCCGGAAGGGTGGGGAGCTGTTTTTT; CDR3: CAGGRKGGELFF
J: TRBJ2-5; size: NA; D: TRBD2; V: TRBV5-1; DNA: TGCGCCAGCAGCTTTAGCGGGGGGGCGGAAGAGCAGTACTTC; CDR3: CASSFSGGAEEQYF
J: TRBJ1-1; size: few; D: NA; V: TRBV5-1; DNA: TGCGCCAGCAGCTTGGGGACACAATACACTGAAGCTTTCTTT; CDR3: CASSLGTQYTEAFF
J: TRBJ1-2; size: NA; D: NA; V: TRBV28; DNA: TGTGCCAGCAGATCCCTGGCAGGGGCTCTTCTCTACACCTTC; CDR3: CASRSLAGALLYTF
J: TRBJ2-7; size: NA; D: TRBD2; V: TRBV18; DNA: TGTGCCAGCTCATCTGGACTAGCGGTAAACTACGAGCAGTACTTC; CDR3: CASSSGLAVNYEQYF
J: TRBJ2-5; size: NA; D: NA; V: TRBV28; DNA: TGTGCCAGCAATATCCAGTACTTC; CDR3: CASNIQYF
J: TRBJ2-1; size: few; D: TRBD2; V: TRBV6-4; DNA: TGTGCCAGCAGTGACCCGAAGGGACTAGCGGGAGGTTGGTCCTACAATGAGCAGTTCTTC; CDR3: CASSDPKGLAGGWSYNEQFF
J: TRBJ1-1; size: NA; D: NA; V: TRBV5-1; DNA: TGCGCCAGCAGCCCCAAGTCCCCAGCGGGGACCACTGAAGCTTTCTTT; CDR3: CASSPKSPAGTTEAFF
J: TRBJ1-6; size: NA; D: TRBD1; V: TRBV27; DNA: TGTGCCAGCAGTTTGGGACAGGGGAGGGCTCCCCTCCACTTT; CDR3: CASSLGQGRAPLHF
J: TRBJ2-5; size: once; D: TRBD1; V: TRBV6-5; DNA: TGTGCCAGCAGCCGCCACTCGGACAGGGACGCGACCCAGTACTTC; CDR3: CASSRHSDRDATQYF
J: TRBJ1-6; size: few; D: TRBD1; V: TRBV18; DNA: TGTGCCAGCTCACCATACGGATCGACAGGGGTGGATTCACCCCTCCACTTT; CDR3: CASSPYGSTGVDSPLHF
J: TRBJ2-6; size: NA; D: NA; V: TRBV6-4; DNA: TGTGCCAGCAGACGAGATGGGGGCGGCCCTGGGGCCAACGTCCTGACTTTC; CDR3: CASRRDGGGPGANVLTF
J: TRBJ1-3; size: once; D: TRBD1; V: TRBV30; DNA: TGTGCCTGGAGAACAGGGGACGGAAACACCATATATTTT; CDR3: CAWRTGDGNTIYF
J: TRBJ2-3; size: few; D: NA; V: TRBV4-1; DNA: TGCGCCAGCAGCCAATGGAGACAGGGCACAGATACGCAGTATTTT; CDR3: CASSQWRQGTDTQYF
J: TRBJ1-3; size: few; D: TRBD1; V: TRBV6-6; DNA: TGTGCCAGCAGTTACCGGGACAGTGGAGTAAACACCATATATTTT; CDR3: CASSYRDSGVNTIYF
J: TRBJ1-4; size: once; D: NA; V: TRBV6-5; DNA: TGTGCCAGCAGTTACTCGATAGGACAGCCTAATGAAAAACTGTTTTTT; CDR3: CASSYSIGQPNEKLFF
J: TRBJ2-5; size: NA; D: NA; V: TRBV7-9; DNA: TGTTCCAGCAGCTTATTGGTTTCGGGAGAGACCCAGTACTTC; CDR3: CSSSLLVSGETQYF
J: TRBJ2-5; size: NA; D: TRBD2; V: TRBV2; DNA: TGTGCCAGCCAAAAAAGACTAGCGGGGGGGCAAGAGACCCAGTACTTC; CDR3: CASQKRLAGGQETQYF
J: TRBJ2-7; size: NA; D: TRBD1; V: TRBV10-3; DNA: TGTGCCATCAGTGAGAGCCCCGGAGGGACAGGGTCCTACGAGCAGTACTTC; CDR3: CAISESPGGTGSYEQYF
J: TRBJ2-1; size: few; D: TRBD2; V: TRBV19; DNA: TGTGCCAGTAGTCCCCGCCTAGCGGTGCAGTTCTTC; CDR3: CASSPRLAVQFF
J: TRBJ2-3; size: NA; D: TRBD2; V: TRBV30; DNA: TGTGCCTGGAGTGTAGAGACGCTAGCGGGAGGCTTCACAGATACGCAGTATTTT; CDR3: CAWSVETLAGGFTDTQYF